The rows below give T cell receptor beta chains drawn from one sample of a study of cytomegalovirus exposure and HLA in healthy donors. Some clones are missing from TCRdb's copy, which holds only in-frame ones; the method was immunoSEQ multiplex PCR. The sample includes fewer than 55,000 clones, 85% to 95% of them seen just once. Sequenced material: PBMCs. The receptors come from a man aged 18 to 35 in good health and CMV-seronegative. Both conserved end residues are part of each CDR3. D genes are given only for firm matches. Size is omitted from some rows. Given values are once, few, many or a class for expanded clones.

>TRBV30|-|TRBJ2-3|TRBD1
CAWSGGGQITDTQYF
TGTGCCTGGAGTGGAGGGGGACAGATCACAGATACGCAGTATTTT
>TRBV10-3|-|TRBJ2-1|TRBD2
CAITEFSGSSSYNEQFF
TGTGCCATCACCGAATTTAGCGGGTCTAGCTCCTACAATGAGCAGTTCTTC
>TRBV9|-|TRBJ2-1|-
CASSLIPGGTYNEQFF
TGTGCCAGCAGCTTAATCCCGGGGGGCACCTACAATGAGCAGTTCTTC
>TRBV10-3|-|TRBJ1-2|TRBD1
CAISEIRGPGYTF
TGTGCCATCAGTGAGATCAGGGGGCCTGGCTACACCTTC
>TRBV6-5|-|TRBJ2-7|TRBD2
CASSSSGLEQYF
TGTGCCAGCAGTTCTAGCGGGCTCGAGCAGTACTTC
>TRBV7-9|-|TRBJ2-7|-
CASSLGSGLAYEQYF
TGTGCCAGCAGCTTAGGTTCAGGGTTGGCCTACGAGCAGTACTTC
>TRBV11-2|-|TRBJ2-7|-
CASSLVTDAYEQYF
TGTGCCAGCAGCTTAGTGACAGATGCCTACGAGCAGTACTTC
>TRBV7-8|-|TRBJ2-7|-
CASSSQGTYEQYF
TGTGCCAGCAGCTCCCAGGGTACCTACGAGCAGTACTTC
>TRBV14|-|TRBJ2-2|-
CASSQDGGRELFF
TGTGCCAGCAGCCAAGATGGAGGCCGGGAGCTGTTTTTT
>TRBV10-1|once|TRBJ2-3|-
CASSDAVADTDTQYF
TGCGCCAGCAGTGACGCTGTAGCGGACACAGATACGCAGTATTTT
>TRBV4-2|-|TRBJ2-1|TRBD2
CASSQTPAGVSYNEQFF
TGTGCCAGCAGTCAAACACCAGCGGGAGTGTCCTACAATGAGCAGTTCTTC
>TRBV15|-|TRBJ2-3|-
CATRGDSGTDTQYF
TGTGCCACCAGGGGGGACTCCGGCACAGATACGCAGTATTTT
>TRBV29-1|-|TRBJ2-2|-
CSAVPQNSNTGELFF
TGCAGCGCCGTTCCACAGAATTCAAACACCGGGGAGCTGTTTTTT
>TRBV6-1|-|TRBJ2-7|TRBD2
CASIRDLAGVEQYF
TGTGCCAGCATCCGAGACTTGGCGGGAGTCGAGCAGTACTTC
>TRBV19|-|TRBJ2-7|TRBD1
CASSAPGQATYEQYF
TGTGCCAGTAGTGCTCCGGGACAGGCGACCTACGAGCAGTACTTC
>TRBV5-1|-|TRBJ2-3|-
CASSFMAAPDTQYF
TGCGCCAGCAGCTTCATGGCGGCCCCAGATACGCAGTATTTT
>TRBV7-9|-|TRBJ2-7|TRBD1
CASSLVGTGDYEQYF
TGTGCCAGCAGCTTAGTCGGGACAGGGGACTACGAGCAGTACTTC